The 16 T cell receptor beta chains in this list originate from one sample, sequenced in a study of T-cell reconstitution after alpha-beta-depleted transplantation in children. Library preparation (for TCRbeta) was performed with unique molecular identifiers. MiXCR, run by TCRdb on the PCR reads, gives a single entry per CDR3 protein. The repertoire holds about 610,000 distinct CDR3 sequences, with roughly 10% as singletons. The material sequenced was PBMCs from the stem cell graft donor, taken from the stem cell graft. The receptors come from a human donor who donated a stem cell graft to a child with acute myeloid leukemia.

Comment on this clonotype: One end of the junction does not line up with germline, which may come from a read error. The chain is built from TRBV3-1 and TRBJ2-3; D possibly matches TRBD1 or TRBD2 (5 bases each). CDR1 is LGHDT, CDR2 YNNKEL, per germline (reference sequence). There are 17 residues in the CDR3. The CDR3 DNA follows: TGTGCCAGCAGCAAAGATGTCCCGCGAGGGGGCACAGATACGCAGTATTTT. Translating gives CASSKDVPRGGTDTQYF.

This clonotype was picked up many times. This chain connects TRBV5-1 to TRBJ2-4; TRBD1 or TRBD2 may be the D gene (5 bases each). Germline V gene lookup returns CDR1 SGHRS and CDR2 YFSETQ. The CDR3 contains 15 residues. The V end lost 4 bases, the J end lost 6 bases, and 17 bases lay between the germline ends. The CDR3 loop reads CASSTPNRDVNIQYF. CDR3 DNA sequence: TGCGCCAGCAGCACCCCCAACCGGGACGTAAACATTCAGTACTTC.

In this sample, this clonotype turned up a few times. This chain connects TRBV12-3 or TRBV12-4 to TRBJ1-1; D is perhaps TRBD1 (5 bases). Deletions cut 3 bases from V and 2 bases from J, with 13 bases between. The CDR3 is made up of 15 amino acids. The CDR3 reads CASSLGRQLNTEAFF. CDR3 DNA: TGTGCCAGCAGTTTGGGGCGTCAACTTAACACTGAAGCTTTCTTT.

This clonotype was picked up a small number of times. The V gene is TRBV29-1, the J gene TRBJ1-1; D is ambiguous. The germline gives CDR1 SQVTM, CDR2 ANQGSEA. Trimming took off 8 bases at V and 5 bases at J, with 15 bases between the two ends. The CDR3 runs to 12 residues. In DNA, the CDR3 is TGCAGCAGTGGGAAGGGCGGGACTGAAGCTTTCTTT. Translating gives CSSGKGGTEAFF.

This clonotype came up a few times. This chain joins TRBV29-1 and TRBJ2-2; D remains ambiguous. Germline CDR1 and CDR2: SQVTM and ANQGSEA. Between the trimmed V and J ends, which lost 3 bases and 4 bases, there was a span of 12 bases. The CDR3 totals 14 residues. The CDR3, as DNA: TGCAGCGTTGAGTACTATGGGATCACCGGGGAGCTGTTTTTT. It encodes CSVEYYGITGELFF.

This clonotype was recorded many times. The CDR3 DNA follows: TGTGCCAGCAGCTCCGGACTCTTTGGGAGCGGCTACACCTTC. As protein: CASSSGLFGSGYTF. J is TRBJ1-2 and V is TRBV6-2 or TRBV6-3; D is unresolved. In germline, CDR1 is MNHEY, CDR2 SVGEGT. Deletions cut 6 bases from V and 8 bases from J, with 19 bases between. The CDR3 contains 14 residues.

The table lists this clonotype with a few counts. The chain recombines TRBV7-2 with TRBJ2-1, with TRBD2 identical over 7 bases. Germline V gene lookup returns CDR1 SGHTA and CDR2 FQGNSA. V was pared by 5 bases and J by 9 bases, with 7 bases of the junction left unmatched. This CDR3 contains 13 residues. CDR3 nucleotide sequence: TGTGCCAGCAGCGGGGGGGGTAAGGGTGAGCAGTTCTTC. Its translation: CASSGGGKGEQFF. Looking up the rest from reference TRBV7-2 and TRBJ2-1 gives the full variable domain: GAGVSQSPSNKVTEKGKDVELRCDPISGHTALYWYRQSLGQGLEFLIYFQGNSAPDKSGLPSDRFSAERTGGSVSTLTIQRTQQEDSAVYLCASSGGGKGEQFFGPGTRLTVL.

This clonotype was observed at least ten times. The J gene is TRBJ2-2, the V gene TRBV5-1; TRBD2 matches at 8 bases. The CDR3 consists of 16 residues. The trim removed 0 bases at V and 5 bases at J, leaving 6 bases unmatched. From germline, CDR1 is SGHRS and CDR2 YFSETQ. CDR3 nucleotide sequence: TGCGCCAGCAGCTTGGAAGCGGGAGTTAAGACCGGGGAGCTGTTTTTT. Its translation is CASSLEAGVKTGELFF.

This clonotype was seen many times. J is TRBJ2-3 and V is TRBV10-3; D is perhaps TRBD2 (6 bases). Trimming stripped 7 bases from V and 3 bases from J, with 23 bases between. The CDR3 is 17 residues long. In germline, CDR1 is ENHRY, CDR2 SYGVKD. CDR3 in amino acids: CAITVNPATGRTDTQYF. In nucleotides, the CDR3 is TGTGCCATCACTGTGAACCCCGCGACTGGGAGGACAGATACGCAGTATTTT.

This clonotype came up a few times. This chain joins TRBV12-3 or TRBV12-4 and TRBJ2-1; 7 nucleotides match TRBD2. The junction had 5 bases not matched to a gene; V was cut back by 6 bases and J by 0 bases. This CDR3 has 15 amino acids. In DNA form, the CDR3 reads TGTGCCAGCAGCCCTGAGCGGGACTCCTACAATGAGCAGTTCTTC. Translation gives CASSPERDSYNEQFF.

This clonotype has just a few counts. The chain uses TRBV4-1 and TRBJ1-5; D might be TRBD1 (5 bases). Per the germline V gene, CDR1 is MGHRA and CDR2 is YSYEKL. The CDR3 contains 15 residues. Trimming took 0 bases from V and 9 from J, leaving 15 bases between them. CDR3 sequence (DNA): TGCGCCAGCAGCCAAGACGAGAAGGGAGGGGTGCCCCAGCATTTT. Translating gives CASSQDEKGGVPQHF.

This clonotype was picked up many times. The chain links TRBV15 to TRBJ2-2, with D hard to call. The CDR3 is 19 amino acids. CDR1 LNHNV and CDR2 YYDKDF come from the germline V gene (reference sequence). The germline V and J ends were trimmed by 0 bases and 2 bases, with 19 bases remaining between them. The CDR3 DNA reads TGTGCCACCAGCAGAGATCATACAGCCTTAGCAGTTAACACCGGGGAGCTGTTTTTT. This gives the protein CATSRDHTALAVNTGELFF.

The chain links TRBV7-2 to TRBJ2-7; maybe TRBD2 (6 bases). CDR3 size: 15 residues. Germline lookup yields CDR1 SGHTA and CDR2 FQGNSA. V dropped 4 bases and J dropped 4 bases, with 17 bases sitting between them. The DNA for the CDR3 is TGTGCCAGCAGCTCTCCGGGGGAGGAGAAATACGAGCAGTACTTC. This gives the protein CASSSPGEEKYEQYF.

The chain links TRBV7-2 to TRBJ2-7; 8 bases map to TRBD2. Per the germline V gene, CDR1 is SGHTA and CDR2 is FQGNSA. The CDR3 runs 16 residues. Unmatched junction bases numbered 13, after V lost 7 bases and J lost 2 bases. CDR3 in amino acids: CASTQRSSGWPYEQYF. The CDR3 DNA is TGTGCCAGCACCCAACGGTCTAGCGGGTGGCCCTACGAGCAGTACTTC.

This clonotype was observed a handful of times. The J gene is TRBJ2-5, the V gene TRBV20-1; D remains unclear. V lost 1 base and J lost 6, with 15 bases in between. This CDR3 spans 14 amino acids. The germline V gene encodes CDR1 DFQATT and CDR2 SNEGSKA (reference sequence). The CDR3 DNA sequence: TGCAGTGCTAGAGGGGATAGCTTGACGAAGACCCAGTACTTC. Translated: CSARGDSLTKTQYF.

This sequence joins TRBV7-2 and TRBJ1-1, with D unclear. Germline V gives CDR1 SGHTA, CDR2 FQGNSA. V was trimmed by 2 bases and J by 8 bases, leaving 18 bases between them. The CDR3 covers 15 residues. The CDR3 loop is CASSLLPQTQLEAFF. The CDR3 nucleotides read TGTGCCAGCAGCTTATTACCCCAGACCCAGCTCGAAGCTTTCTTT.